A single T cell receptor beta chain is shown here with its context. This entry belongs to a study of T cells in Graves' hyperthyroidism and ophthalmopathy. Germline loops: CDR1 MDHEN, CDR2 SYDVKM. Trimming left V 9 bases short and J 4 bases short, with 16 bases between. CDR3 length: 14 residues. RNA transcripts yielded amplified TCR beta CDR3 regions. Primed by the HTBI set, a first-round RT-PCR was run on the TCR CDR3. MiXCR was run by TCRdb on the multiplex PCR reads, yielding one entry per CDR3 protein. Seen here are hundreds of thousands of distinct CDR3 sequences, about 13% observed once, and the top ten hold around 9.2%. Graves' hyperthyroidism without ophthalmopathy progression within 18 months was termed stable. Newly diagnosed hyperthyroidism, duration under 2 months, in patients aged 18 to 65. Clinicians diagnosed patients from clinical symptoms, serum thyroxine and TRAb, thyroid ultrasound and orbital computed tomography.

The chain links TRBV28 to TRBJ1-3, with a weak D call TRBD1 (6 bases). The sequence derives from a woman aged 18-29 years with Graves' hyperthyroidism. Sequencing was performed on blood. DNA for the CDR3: TGTGCCAGTTTACAGGGACAAAGAGGAAACACCATATATTTT. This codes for CASLQGQRGNTIYF.